This entry features one T cell receptor beta chain sequence. No antigen is known for it. Germline CDR1 SGHRS, CDR2 YFSETQ. V dropped 0 bases and J dropped 0; count of bases not matched to a gene: 7. The CDR3 contains 17 residues. This entry is derived from a study of cytomegalovirus exposure and HLA in healthy donors. Primers included in the PCR were 60 Vbeta and 13 Jbeta primers. Some clones are missing from TCRdb's copy, which holds only in-frame ones; the method was immunoSEQ multiplex PCR. Seen here are a few hundred thousand clones, 60% to 85% observed once, and the top ten hold roughly a sixth. The study, taken as a whole, reports: Reportedly, fewer N-insertions than the 666-donor mean appeared in an Asian-associated ancestry cluster in a later analysis. Trimming of TCR beta V- and J-genes showed a link, identified in a later analysis, to a missense DCLRE1C variant.

The sequenced sample was PBMCs. The chain has TRBV5-1 and TRBJ2-3, with 7 bases matching TRBD1. The receptor was derived from a man aged 40-49 years in good health and CMV-seronegative. The DNA of the CDR3 is TGCGCCAGCAGCTTGGGGGACAGCGGTACCAGCACAGATACGCAGTATTTT. Its protein is CASSLGDSGTSTDTQYF.